Sequencing of this T cell receptor beta chain was carried out in a study of cytomegalovirus exposure and HLA in healthy donors. Study-level background: The 550 to 800 first-cohort repertoires and the roughly 120 validation repertoires shared the same platform, a later analysis reported.

Broader study findings: Reportedly, cytomegalovirus status was diagnosed with high sensitivity and specificity. There were around 160 TCR beta chains listed as cytomegalovirus-associated.

In its sample, this clone was seen a few times. Its antigen is not known. Separation from the roughly 670-subject first cohort characterized the roughly 130-subject validation cohort, to which the donors belonged. Profiled with immunoSEQ multiplex PCR; TCRdb holds only in-frame clones, not every one. The sample includes roughly 260,000 clones, approximately 90% of them seen just once. V lost 1 base, J lost 12 bases, and 7 bases stayed unmatched. The CDR3 is 15 amino acids. Germline V gene sequence: CDR1 SGHAT, CDR2 FQNNGV. The TCR was taken from a man in his late teens or twenties in good health and CMV-seronegative. The sequenced sample was PBMCs. This chain connects TRBV11-2 to TRBJ1-6; 9 bases match TRBD1. CDR3 protein: CASSLGGTGYIPLHF. In DNA, the CDR3 is TGTGCCAGCAGCTTAGGTGGGACAGGGTATATACCCCTCCACTTT. The full variable domain, in which reference TRBV11-2 and TRBJ1-6 provide the parts outside the CDR3, is EAGVAQSPRYKIIEKRQSVAFWCNPISGHATLYWYQQILGQGPKLLIQFQNNGVVDDSQLPKDRFSAERLKGVDSTLKIQPAKLEDSAVYLCASSLGGTGYIPLHFGNGTRLTVT.